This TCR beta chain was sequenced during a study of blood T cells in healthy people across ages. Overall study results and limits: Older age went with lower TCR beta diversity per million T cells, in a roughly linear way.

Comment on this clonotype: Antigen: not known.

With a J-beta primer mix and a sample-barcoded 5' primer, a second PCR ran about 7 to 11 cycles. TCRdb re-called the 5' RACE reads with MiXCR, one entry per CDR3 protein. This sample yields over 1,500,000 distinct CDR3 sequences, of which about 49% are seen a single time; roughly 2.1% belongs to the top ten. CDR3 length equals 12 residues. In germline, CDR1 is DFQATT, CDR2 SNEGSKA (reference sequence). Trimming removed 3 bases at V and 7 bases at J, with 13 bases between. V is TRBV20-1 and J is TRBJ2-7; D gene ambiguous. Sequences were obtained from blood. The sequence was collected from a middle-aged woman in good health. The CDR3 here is CSASSPQNEQYF. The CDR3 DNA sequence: TGCAGTGCTAGTAGTCCCCAGAATGAGCAGTACTTC.